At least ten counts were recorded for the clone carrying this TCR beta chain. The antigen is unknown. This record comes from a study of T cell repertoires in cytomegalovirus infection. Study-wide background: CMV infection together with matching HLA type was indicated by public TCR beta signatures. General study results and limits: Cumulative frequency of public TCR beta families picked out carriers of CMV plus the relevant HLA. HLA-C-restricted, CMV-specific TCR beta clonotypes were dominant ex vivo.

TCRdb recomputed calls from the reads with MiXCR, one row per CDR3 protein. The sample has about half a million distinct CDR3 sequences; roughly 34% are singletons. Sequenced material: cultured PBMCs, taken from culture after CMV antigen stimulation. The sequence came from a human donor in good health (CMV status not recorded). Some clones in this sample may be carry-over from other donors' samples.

CDR3 bases: TGTGCCAGCAGCTTACCACTAGCGGGAGGCATGAACAATGAGCAGTTCTTC. Translated, it gives CASSLPLAGGMNNEQFF. V and J are TRBV7-2 and TRBJ2-1, with 12 bases aligning to TRBD2. V shed 2 bases and J 5 bases; nucleotides not matched to a gene: 7. There are 17 residues in the CDR3. CDR1 is SGHTA, CDR2 FQGNSA, per germline. The full variable domain, with the rest looked up from reference TRBV7-2 and TRBJ2-1, is GAGVSQSPSNKVTEKGKDVELRCDPISGHTALYWYRQSLGQGLEFLIYFQGNSAPDKSGLPSDRFSAERTGGSVSTLTIQRTQQEDSAVYLCASSLPLAGGMNNEQFFGPGTRLTVL.